This TCR beta chain is drawn from a study of post-analysis software for immune sequencing data. Findings of the study overall: TRBV segments more frequent in patients than in controls numbered five and included TRBV5-6, TRBV5-1 and TRBV20-1.

Germline CDR1 is DFQATT and CDR2 is SNEGSKA (reference sequence). With 3 bases removed from V and 0 bases from J, the gap between germline ends came to 14 bases. The CDR3 is made up of 15 amino acids. Carried by the TCR beta cDNA libraries were unique molecular identifiers. TCRdb passed the PCR reads through MiXCR, listing each CDR3 protein once. The profile covers over 300,000 distinct CDR3 sequences, with roughly 38% appearing a single time and about an eighth taken by the ten largest. As to this clonotype: Its antigen remains unidentified.

Sequenced sample: blood. The sequence derives from a girl under 18 with multiple sclerosis. The V call is TRBV20-1, the J call TRBJ1-2, with a possible D match to TRBD1 (5 bases). The CDR3 here is CSARRGENSNYGYTF. The CDR3 DNA is TGCAGTGCTAGGCGGGGGGAAAACTCTAACTATGGCTACACCTTC.